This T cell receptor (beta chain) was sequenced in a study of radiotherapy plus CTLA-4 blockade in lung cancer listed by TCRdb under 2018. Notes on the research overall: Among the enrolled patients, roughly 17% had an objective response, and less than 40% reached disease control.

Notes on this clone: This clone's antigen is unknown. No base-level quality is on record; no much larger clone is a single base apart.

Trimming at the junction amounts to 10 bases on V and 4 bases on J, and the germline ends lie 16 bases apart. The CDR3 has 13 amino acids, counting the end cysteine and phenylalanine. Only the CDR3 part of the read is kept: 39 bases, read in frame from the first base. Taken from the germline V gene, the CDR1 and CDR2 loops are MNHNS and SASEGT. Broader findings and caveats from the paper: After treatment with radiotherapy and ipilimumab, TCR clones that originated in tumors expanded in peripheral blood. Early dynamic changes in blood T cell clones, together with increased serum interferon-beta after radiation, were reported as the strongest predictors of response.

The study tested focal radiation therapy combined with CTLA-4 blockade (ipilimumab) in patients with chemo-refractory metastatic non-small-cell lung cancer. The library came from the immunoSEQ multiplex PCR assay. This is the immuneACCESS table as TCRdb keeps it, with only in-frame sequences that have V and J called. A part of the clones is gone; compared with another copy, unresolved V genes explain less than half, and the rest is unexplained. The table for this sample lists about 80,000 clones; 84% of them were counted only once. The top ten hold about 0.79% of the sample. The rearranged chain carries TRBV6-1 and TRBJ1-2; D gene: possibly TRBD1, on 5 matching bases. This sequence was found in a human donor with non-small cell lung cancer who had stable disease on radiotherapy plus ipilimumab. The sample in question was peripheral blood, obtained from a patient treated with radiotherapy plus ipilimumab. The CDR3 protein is CAISDSGIYGYTF. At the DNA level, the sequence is TGTGCCATCTCTGACAGCGGTATCTATGGCTACACCTTC.